The present T cell receptor beta chain was sequenced within a study of T cells in localized non-small cell lung cancer (dated by TCRdb to 2020 to 2021). In the study overall: The study analyzed T cell repertoires of 236 early-stage NSCLC patients, comparing tumors and uninvolved tumor-adjacent lungs. The cohort was made up of around 250 treatment-naive NSCLC patients whose localized lung tumors had been resected. A mean age of around 66 years was recorded for the NSCLC patients, of whom 120 to 150 were male and around 100 were female. Results and caveats for the whole study, not just this receptor: Longer overall survival was associated with higher blood T cell density, whereas shorter survival was associated with higher adjacent-lung clonality. Because multi-region tumor sequencing was not performed, intratumor heterogeneity could not be ruled out. The highest T cell clonality was observed in uninvolved tumor-adjacent lung, where clonality exceeded that of tumor, suggesting that antigenic responses were more focused in uninvolved tumor-adjacent lung. Of the top 100 tumor clones, a median of roughly 56 were detected in paired uninvolved adjacent lung; 28 were also among that lung's top 100. Since the design was exploratory, TCR variables were selected using unadjusted p-values with no false-discovery rate correction.

At diagnosis, peripheral blood, uninvolved tumor-adjacent lung and tumor were collected and were preserved as a mix of fresh-frozen and FFPE material. For TCR repertoire profiling, blood samples were analyzed as peripheral blood mononuclear cells. Worth noting for this clone: Its antigen remains unidentified. Base qualities are not at hand, and no much larger clone is one base apart.

The CDR3 runs 19 residues from the cysteine to the phenylalanine. Left in the record is the CDR3 DNA by itself, 57 bases read in frame from the first base. The germline V gene yields MDHEN for CDR1 and SYDVKM for CDR2. V loses 1 base at its end and J loses 2 bases; junction bases beyond the gene matches: 10. The immunoSEQ Assay was used to sequence TCR beta CDR3 regions from DNA. As for the authors' bioinformatics: To compute T cell density, TCR beta template counts were normalized to usable DNA, which was estimated by amplifying housekeeping genes. The preseqR package was used to estimate richness by extrapolating to 400,000 templates for PBMC samples and to 120,000 templates for tissue samples. Clonality was defined as one minus Pielou's evenness. To identify tissue-enriched TCRs, differential abundance testing was run on productive amino-acid clonotypes with a minimum total count of 5 and an alpha of 0.1. The Jaccard Index and the Morisita Overlap Index were used to quantify repertoire overlap between compartments. GLIPH grouped TCR beta CDR3s together with public tetramer-defined viral CDR3s, and a viral motif had to include at least three viral sequences and also show V-gene enrichment. Entries here come from immuneACCESS through TCRdb and include only in-frame sequences with V and J called. Some clones fail to appear in such tables; in the studies checked, an unresolved V gene covers under half of the shortfall, and the cause of the remainder is unknown. V, J and clone size are those of that table, while D and trimming were read from the DNA. For this sample the table gives roughly 19,000 clones, of which around 86% were detected only once. More than 10% of the sample rests with the top ten.

The input for sequencing was PBMCs, taken before any cancer treatment. The source of this sequence is a man aged 40 to 75 with stage II squamous cell lung carcinoma. Rearrangement joined TRBV28 to TRBJ1-5, and 11 junction bases match TRBD1. In nucleotide form, the sequence is TGTGCCAGCAGTTTATATTTTTGGACAGGGGGCAGGGGCAATCAGCCCCAGCATTTT. Translated, it gives CASSLYFWTGGRGNQPQHF.